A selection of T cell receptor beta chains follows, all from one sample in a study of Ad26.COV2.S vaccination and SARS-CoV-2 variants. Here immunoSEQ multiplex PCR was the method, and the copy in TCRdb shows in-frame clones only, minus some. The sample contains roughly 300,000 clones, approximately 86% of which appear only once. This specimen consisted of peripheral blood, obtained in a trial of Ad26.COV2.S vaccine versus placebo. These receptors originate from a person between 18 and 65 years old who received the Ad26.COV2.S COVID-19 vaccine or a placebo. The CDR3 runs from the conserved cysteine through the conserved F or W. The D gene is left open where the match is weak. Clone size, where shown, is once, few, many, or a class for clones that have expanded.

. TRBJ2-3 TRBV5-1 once TGCGCCAGCAGCTTGGACGGACAGGATACGCAGTATTTT CASSLDGQDTQYF
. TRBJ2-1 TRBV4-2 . TGTGCCAGCAGCCAAGAGGGTCCTCCTACCTACAATGAGCAGTTCTTC CASSQEGPPTYNEQFF
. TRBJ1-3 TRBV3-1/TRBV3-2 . TGTGCCAGCAGCCAAGGGTGGGTGTCTGGAAACACCATATATTTT CASSQGWVSGNTIYF
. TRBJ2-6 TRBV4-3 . TGCGCCAGCAGCCAAGAATCGGGTTTGTGGGCCAACGTCCTGACTTTC CASSQESGLWANVLTF
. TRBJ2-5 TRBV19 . TGTGCCAGTAGGAGGACGGGGGAACAGACCCAGTACTTC CASRRTGEQTQYF
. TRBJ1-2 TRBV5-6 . TGTGCCAGCAGCTTGTCGGGGGCCAACTATGGCTACACCTTC CASSLSGANYGYTF
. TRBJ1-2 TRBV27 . TGTGCCAGCAAGAAGGGGTCAGAGTATGGCTACACCTTC CASKKGSEYGYTF
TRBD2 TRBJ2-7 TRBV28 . TGTGCCAGCAAACCGACTAGCCACCACGAGCAGTACTTC CASKPTSHHEQYF
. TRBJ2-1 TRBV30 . TGTGCCTGGAGCCCTACGGCGTATGAGCAGTTCTTC CAWSPTAYEQFF
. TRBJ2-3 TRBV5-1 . TGCGCCAGCAGCTTGGGAGGGACTAGCACAGATACGCAGTATTTT CASSLGGTSTDTQYF
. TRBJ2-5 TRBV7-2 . TGTGCCAGCAGCTTAATGCAGAGAAACCAAGAGACCCAGTACTTC CASSLMQRNQETQYF
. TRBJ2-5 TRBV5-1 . TGCGCCAGCAGCCCATTCGGGGCGCAAGAGACCCAGTACTTC CASSPFGAQETQYF
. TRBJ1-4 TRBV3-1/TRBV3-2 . TGTGCCAGCAGACGACGCGGGGGGGATGAAAAACTGTTTTTT CASRRRGGDEKLFF
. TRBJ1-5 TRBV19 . TGTGCCAGTAGCGATTCGGACGGTAGCAATCAGCCCCAGCATTTT CASSDSDGSNQPQHF
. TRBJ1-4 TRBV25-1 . TGTGCCAGCAGTGTACAGGGATATTACGAAAAACTGTTTTTT CASSVQGYYEKLFF
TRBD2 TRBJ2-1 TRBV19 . TGTGCCAGTAGTATAGATCGACTAGCGGGGGCCAATGAGCAGTTCTTC CASSIDRLAGANEQFF
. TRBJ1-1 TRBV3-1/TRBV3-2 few TGTGCCAGCAGCCAAGACGGCTCCCCTGAAGCTTTCTTT CASSQDGSPEAFF
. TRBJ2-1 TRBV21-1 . TGTGCCAGCAGCAAAGGACCTTTCGGCGGGTACAATGAGCAGTTCTTC CASSKGPFGGYNEQFF
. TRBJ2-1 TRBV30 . TGTGCCTGGAGTGACCCCGGGGGGCGGTCCTACTACAATGAGCAGTTCTTC CAWSDPGGRSYYNEQFF
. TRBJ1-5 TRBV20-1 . TGCAGTGCTAGTAGGACAGCTAATCAGCCCCAGCATTTT CSASRTANQPQHF
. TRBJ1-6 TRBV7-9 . TGTGCCAGCAGCTCGGACTCAGGGAGGGTTCCCCTCCACTTT CASSSDSGRVPLHF
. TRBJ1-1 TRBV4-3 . TGCGCCAGCAGCCAAGATGAAGGGACCCGGAACACTGAAGCTTTCTTT CASSQDEGTRNTEAFF
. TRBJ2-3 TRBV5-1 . TGCGCCAGCACCCCCAGTAGCGACGCCGATACGCAGTATTTT CASTPSSDADTQYF
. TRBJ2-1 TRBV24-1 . TGTGCCACCAGTGATGGTGCGGCGGATGAGCAGTTCTTC CATSDGAADEQFF
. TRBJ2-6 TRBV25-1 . TGTGCCAGCAGTGACCTTTCTGGGGCCAACGTCCTGACTTTC CASSDLSGANVLTF
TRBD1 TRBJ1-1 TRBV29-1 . TGCAGTGCTGGACAGGGAGGCACTGAAGCTTTCTTT CSAGQGGTEAFF
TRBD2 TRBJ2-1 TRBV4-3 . TGCGCCAGCAGCCAAGTCACAGCGGGGGCTGCCTACAATGAGCAGTTCTTC CASSQVTAGAAYNEQFF
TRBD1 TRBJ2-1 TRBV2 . TGTGCCAGCGCGGAGGACAGGGGGAACAATGAGCAGTTCTTC CASAEDRGNNEQFF
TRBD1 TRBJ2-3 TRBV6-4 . TGTGCCAGCAGTGAGGGGGGGACAGGGGCCAGCACAGATACGCAGTATTTT CASSEGGTGASTDTQYF
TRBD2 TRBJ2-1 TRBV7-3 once TGTGCCAGCAGCCGAGGGAGCGGGATCAATGAGCAGTTCTTC CASSRGSGINEQFF
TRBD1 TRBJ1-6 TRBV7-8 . TGTGCCAGCAGCTGGACAGGGGGTAATTCACCCCTCCACTTT CASSWTGGNSPLHF
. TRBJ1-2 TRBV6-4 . TGTGCCAGCAGCCCCGTAGGGTTTAGTGGCTACACCTTC CASSPVGFSGYTF
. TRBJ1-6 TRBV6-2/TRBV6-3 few TGTGCCAGCAGTTACCCTACTAGGCCCTTTCCACCCCTCCACTTT CASSYPTRPFPPLHF
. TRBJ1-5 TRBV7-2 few TGTGCCAGCAGCTTATCAGGGACCGGTAGGAGCAATCAGCCCCAGCATTTT CASSLSGTGRSNQPQHF
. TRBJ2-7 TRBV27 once TGTGCCAGCAGTTCGAGGGGCCACGAGCAGTACTTC CASSSRGHEQYF
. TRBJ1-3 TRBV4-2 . TGTGCCAGCAGCCAAGAGGCAGGGACTTCTGGAAACACCATATATTTT CASSQEAGTSGNTIYF
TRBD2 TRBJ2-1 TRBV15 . TGTGCCACCAGCAGAGGACCGGGGGCAGCGGGAGGGCCCTTGTTCTTC CATSRGPGAAGGPLFF
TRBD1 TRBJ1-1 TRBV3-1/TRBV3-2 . TGTGCCAGCAGCCAGGACACACCTCGGGACAGGGGGAAGATGGGCACTGAAGCTTTCTTT CASSQDTPRDRGKMGTEAFF
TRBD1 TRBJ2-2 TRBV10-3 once TGTGCCACCTTACAGGGGCTCCTGTCAGAGCTGTTTTTT CATLQGLLSELFF
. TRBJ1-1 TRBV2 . TGTGCCAGCAGGGAAGAAAACCCTACCCGTACTTTCTTT CASREENPTRTFF
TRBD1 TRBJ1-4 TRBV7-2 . TGTGCCAGCAGCCAGGGGGCACAATTTGAAAAACTGTTTTTT CASSQGAQFEKLFF
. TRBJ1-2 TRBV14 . TGTGCCAGCAGCCAAGAAGGCAGTTACTATGGCTACACCTTC CASSQEGSYYGYTF